The 2 T cell receptor beta chains below were found in one sample sequenced in a study of a mutant IDH1 vaccine in newly diagnosed glioma. These receptors are not linked to any known antigen. Time point indicated: week 47, end of study. The vaccine gave 300 ug of a 20-mer mutant IDH1 peptide subcutaneously per dose. Assay: immunoSEQ multiplex PCR; the TCRdb copy retains only in-frame clones and omits some. The sample shows 20,000 to 25,000 clones, approximately 81% of them seen only once. Sequences were derived from PBMCs, sampled from a glioma patient whose treatment included an IDH1 peptide vaccine. These receptors originate from a man aged 40-50 years with glioma.

The chain has TRBV19 and TRBJ1-2; D is undetermined. Trimming left V 7 bases short and J 3 bases short, with 15 bases between. Looked up from germline, CDR1 is LNHDA and CDR2 is SQIVND (reference sequence). The CDR3 has 14 residues. Written as DNA, the CDR3 is TGTGCCAGTAAGTCTGAGGAGGGTTACTATGGCTACACCTTC. It is translated as CASKSEEGYYGYTF.

The rearrangement joins TRBV19 to TRBJ2-7; 12 nucleotides line up with TRBD1. This CDR3 has 16 amino acids. J lost 7 bases, V lost 2 bases, and 9 bases had no gene match. The germline CDR1 and CDR2 sequences are LNHDA and SQIVND (reference sequence). CDR3 loop: CASSIPGTGGSLEQYF. CDR3 sequence (DNA): TGTGCCAGTAGTATACCGGGGACAGGGGGCTCCCTGGAGCAGTACTTC.